This T cell receptor beta chain was documented in a study of T-cell reconstitution after alpha-beta-depleted transplantation in children (dated by TCRdb to 2016 to 2017). Background for the entire study: The study quantitatively tracked T-cell immune reconstitution after TCRalphabeta/CD19-depleted allogeneic hematopoietic cell transplantation in children using TCR repertoire profiling. What the research found in general, with its limitations: Hyperexpanded clone frequencies declined over subsequent months; after one year, T-cell counts and TCRbeta diversity were mostly attributed to newly produced T cells. The apparently early alphabetaT-cell count recovery about two months after transplant was reportedly dependent on only several hundred rapidly expanded clones derived from non-depleted graft cells. In some patients, high TCRbeta diversity at day 60 was attributed to recipient T cells and intrathymic progenitors that had survived conditioning.

Library preparation employed PCR. TCRdb names Illumina HiSeq 2500 as the instrument used. TCR libraries were prepared with molecular barcoding, using unique molecular identifiers to normalize TCRbeta repertoire quantification. The public reads were reanalyzed by TCRdb: fastp trimming at Q25, MiXCR alignment, in-frame beta chains only. Every distinct CDR3 protein forms one entry, paired with its most common genes and DNA. Within this sample are under 250,000 distinct CDR3 sequences, with roughly a sixth of them counted one time only. Just under 45% of the sample rests with the top ten. For this clonotype: Its binding antigen is unknown. No qualities accompany the bases; no much larger clone lies one base away.

The label giving this sample's treatment or condition can be read as: allogeneic hematopoietic cell transplantation with graft depleted of TCRalphabeta T cells and CD19 B cells. The transplant recipients were children given TCRalphabeta/CD19-depleted allogeneic hematopoietic cell grafts. V ends up 5 bases short and J 7 bases short, with an unmatched junction base count of 8. For CDR1 and CDR2, the germline V gene (reference sequence) lists LNHNV and YYDKDF. The CDR3 covers 15 residues, taking in both the cysteine and the phenylalanine. Only the CDR3 region is kept as DNA, spanning 45 bases read in frame from base 1.

Sequenced material: PBMCs, mostly from graft donor cells, taken 360 days after TCRalphabeta/CD19-depleted stem cell transplant. The receptor comes from a male patient aged 2-15 years who had a stem cell transplant for acute lymphoblastic leukemia, so the T cells may come from the graft donor. The chain joins TRBV15 to TRBJ2-2; 9 central nucleotides agree with TRBD1. The encoded CDR3 is CATSGGQGRSGELFF. Here is the DNA: TGTGCCACCAGCGGCGGACAGGGGCGTAGCGGGGAGCTGTTTTTT.